A single sample is the source of the 26 T cell receptor beta chains below, sequenced in a study of regulatory T cells in long-lasting Graves disease (dated by TCRdb to the early 2020s). The intended sense of this specimen's time point label: persistent/refractory GD, antithyroid drugs over 5 years with positive TRAb. For both TCR sequencing and RNA sequencing, RNA was extracted from PBMCs using TRIzol. The library relied on multiplex PCR. The instrument given in TCRdb is Illumina HiSeq 4000. iRepertoire HTBI primers and Arm-PCR amplification of CDR3 regions were used to construct TCR beta libraries. TCRdb's own reprocessing of the public reads used fastp at Q25 and MiXCR and kept productive beta chains. Every CDR3 protein is listed once, alongside the most common genes and DNA of its rows. The sample table contains more than 650,000 distinct CDR3 sequences; only one count was recorded for around 30% of them. Under 50% of the sample is in the top ten clones.

The input for sequencing was peripheral blood mononuclear cells (PBMCs), taken when the disease was refractory, from a patient treated with antithyroid drugs. The receptor set was obtained from a female donor with Graves disease.

This clonotype was seen more than once but under ten times. V gene TRBV11-2 combines with J gene TRBJ1-6; 7 bases are a match to TRBD1. The germline V gene encodes CDR1 SGHAT and CDR2 FQNNGV. V was clipped by 4 bases and J by 5 bases; unmatched bases: 5. This CDR3 region has 15 residues. The CDR3 nucleotides read TGTGCCAGCAGCTCCAGGGGGGCAGATAATTCACCCCTCCACTTT. Translating it yields CASSSRGADNSPLHF. The variable domain in full, completed from reference TRBV11-2 and TRBJ1-6, reads EAGVAQSPRYKIIEKRQSVAFWCNPISGHATLYWYQQILGQGPKLLIQFQNNGVVDDSQLPKDRFSAERLKGVDSTLKIQPAKLEDSAVYLCASSSRGADNSPLHFGNGTRLTVT.

Regarding this clonotype: With a much larger clone just one base away, this may be a read error. The rearrangement joins TRBV5-5 to TRBJ2-5; 8 nucleotides align to TRBD1. Per germline, CDR1 SGHKS and CDR2 YYEKEE (reference sequence). The V and J ends lost 5 bases and 5 bases, in that order; junction bases with no gene match: 5. This CDR3 comprises 13 residues. CDR3 nucleotide sequence: TGTGCCAGCAGACCGGACAGGGCGGAGACCCAGTACTTC. Amino acid sequence: CASRPDRAETQYF.

This chain links TRBV5-5 with TRBJ2-7; tentatively, D is TRBD2 (6 bases). Germline V gene lookup returns CDR1 SGHKS and CDR2 YYEKEE (reference sequence). The germline V and J ends were trimmed by 3 bases and 2 bases, with 15 bases remaining between them. The CDR3 runs 15 residues. The CDR3 bases are TGTGCCAGCAGCTCCGTGCGGGAACATACCTACGAGCAGTACTTC. Translation gives CASSSVREHTYEQYF.

The chain links TRBV9 to TRBJ1-1, with D possibly matching TRBD1 (5 bases). Germline loops: CDR1 SGDLS, CDR2 YYNGEE. This CDR3 spans 15 amino acids. V lost 0 bases to trimming and J lost 2 bases, with 11 bases between them. The CDR3 DNA reads as TGTGCCAGCAGCGTAGGCCACGGACAAAACACTGAAGCTTTCTTT. It encodes CASSVGHGQNTEAFF. The complete variable domain, with remaining parts taken from reference TRBV9 and TRBJ1-1, reads DSGVTQTPKHLITATGQRVTLRCSPRSGDLSVYWYQQSLDQGLQFLIQYYNGEERAKGNILERFSAQQFPDLHSELNLSSLELGDSALYFCASSVGHGQNTEAFFGQGTRLTVV.

The V gene is TRBV20-1, the J gene TRBJ2-7, with 8 bases lining up with TRBD2. With V trimmed by 6 bases and J by 2 bases, 12 bases remained unmatched. The germline V gene has CDR1 DFQATT and CDR2 SNEGSKA (reference sequence). This CDR3 has 15 amino acids. The CDR3 nucleotides are TGCAGTGCCCAGAAGGGAGCGGGGGTCACCTACGAGCAGTACTTC. Amino acids: CSAQKGAGVTYEQYF.

The chain combines TRBV28 with TRBJ2-7; 9 nucleotides line up with TRBD2. After removal of 6 bases from V and 1 base from J, the junction contained 16 bases not matched to a gene. This CDR3 is 18 amino acids long. Looked up from germline, CDR1 is MDHEN and CDR2 is SYDVKM. The CDR3 DNA follows: TGTGCCAGCAGCTTTCCCGCGGTGGGGCTAGCGGGATCCTACGAGCAGTACTTC. Amino acids: CASSFPAVGLAGSYEQYF.

There are a few counts of this clonotype. V gene TRBV6-1 combines with J gene TRBJ2-2, with TRBD2 matching over 10 bases. With 6 bases clipped from V and 4 bases from J, the junction kept 14 bases outside the gene matches. The CDR3 has 18 residues. Germline loops: CDR1 MNHNS, CDR2 SASEGT. CDR3 sequence reads: CASRFGLAEPEATGELFF. The DNA of the CDR3 is TGTGCCAGCAGATTCGGACTAGCGGAACCAGAAGCCACCGGGGAGCTGTTTTTT.

The V call is TRBV7-9, the J call TRBJ2-5; 7 bases fit TRBD1. Germline-derived CDR1 and CDR2 are SEHNR and FQNEAQ (reference sequence). This CDR3 contains 15 residues. The junction had 8 bases not matched to a gene; V was cut back by 5 bases and J by 2 bases. CDR3 sequence (DNA): TGTGCCAGCAGCGACGGCAGGGGGATACAAGAGACCCAGTACTTC. As protein: CASSDGRGIQETQYF.

The rearrangement uses TRBV11-3 and TRBJ2-7; D uncertain. The CDR3 is made up of 14 amino acids. V was cut by 3 bases and J by 6 bases, with 15 bases left in between. Germline V gives CDR1 SGHNT, CDR2 YENEEA. The CDR3 region is CASSFRSAASEQYF. DNA of the CDR3: TGTGCCAGCAGCTTTCGATCGGCAGCGAGCGAGCAGTACTTC.

This clonotype has more than one count but fewer than ten. DNA for the CDR3: TGTGCCACCAGCAGAGGTAGTGGGCGGTACGAGCAGTACTTC. Translated, it gives CATSRGSGRYEQYF. V usage is TRBV15 and J usage is TRBJ2-7; D unclear. The V end was cut by 1 base, the J end by 4 bases, with 11 bases between. The germline gives CDR1 LNHNV, CDR2 YYDKDF (reference sequence). The CDR3 runs to 14 residues.

Points on this clonotype: Germline and junction disagree at one end, which may indicate a read error. V usage is TRBV5-1 and J usage is TRBJ2-5, with D perhaps matching TRBD1 (6 bases). Germline V gene sequence: CDR1 SGHRS, CDR2 YFSETQ. The CDR3 has 17 residues. The CDR3 bases are TGCGCCAGCAGCTTGGCGGGGCAGGGGACGTTACAAGAGGCCCAGTACTTC. It is translated as CASSLAGQGTLQEAQYF.

The chain links TRBV6-1 to TRBJ2-5, with D tentatively TRBD1 (5 bases). The V gene lost 3 bases and the J gene lost 7 bases, with 18 bases spanning the gap. Germline V gives CDR1 MNHNS, CDR2 SASEGT. The CDR3 loop spans 15 amino acids. The CDR3 coding sequence is TGTGCCAGCAGTGAGGCAGGGTTCGGGCCGGGGACCCAGTACTTC. Translation gives CASSEAGFGPGTQYF.

There are a few counts of this clonotype. The chain has TRBV7-2 and TRBJ2-7; TRBD1 matches 7 bases. Germline V CDR1 and CDR2: SGHTA, FQGNSA. CDR3 length: 13 residues. V lost 5 bases to trimming and J lost 6 bases; unmatched junction nucleotides: 7. The CDR3 region has the DNA TGTGCCAGCAGCCAACGTACAGGGGTCGAGCAGTACTTC. It codes for CASSQRTGVEQYF.

The chain is built from TRBV29-1 and TRBJ2-1, with D unclear. CDR1 is SQVTM, CDR2 ANQGSEA, per germline. The CDR3 covers 11 residues. V dropped 4 bases and J dropped 8 bases, with 9 bases sitting between them. Written as DNA, the CDR3 is TGCAGCGTTGGACATAGCTATGAGCAGTTCTTC. This sequence encodes CSVGHSYEQFF.

This sequence joins TRBV19 and TRBJ1-5; D is perhaps TRBD1 (5 bases). The germline V gene has CDR1 LNHDA and CDR2 SQIVND (reference sequence). The CDR3 extends over 15 amino acids. Trimming removed 7 bases at V and 3 bases at J, with 16 bases between. CDR3 sequence reads: CASNPGQGINQPQHF. The CDR3 DNA reads TGTGCCAGTAACCCTGGCCAGGGAATCAATCAGCCCCAGCATTTT.

The chain employs TRBV19 and TRBJ2-5, with 12 bases that match TRBD2. The CDR3 is 18 residues long. With V trimmed by 6 bases and J by 1 base, 12 bases remained unmatched. Per the germline V gene, CDR1 is LNHDA and CDR2 is SQIVND (reference sequence). The DNA for the CDR3 is TGTGCCAGTAGGGCTCGACTAGCGGGAGTTACCTTCCAAGAGACCCAGTACTTC. Translated: CASRARLAGVTFQETQYF.

This clonotype came up many times. J is TRBJ1-6 and V is TRBV2; the D is unclear. The germline V gene has CDR1 SNHLY and CDR2 FYNNEI. This CDR3 has 15 amino acids. V was clipped by 3 bases and J by 5 bases, with 11 bases between them. The CDR3 DNA follows: TGTGCCAGCAGTGAGGGGAGGGCCCATAATTCACCCCTCCACTTT. Encoded protein: CASSEGRAHNSPLHF.

Concerning this clonotype: Possible read error: a much larger clone is one base away. The chain carries TRBV28 and TRBJ1-2; TRBD1 might be the D (5 bases). The length of the CDR3 is 13 residues. The germline gives CDR1 MDHEN, CDR2 SYDVKM. This CDR3 is CASSLGGIGGCTF. The CDR3 DNA sequence: TGTGCCAGCAGTTTGGGGGGAATCGGTGGCTGCACCTTC.

This chain connects TRBV20-1 to TRBJ2-7; 7 nucleotides line up with TRBD1. The germline CDR1 and CDR2 sequences are DFQATT and SNEGSKA (reference sequence). The V and J ends lost 5 bases and 2 bases, in that order; junction bases with no gene match: 6. CDR3 length equals 13 residues. The CDR3 sequence: CSALGQDAYEQYF. The DNA of the CDR3 is TGCAGTGCTCTCGGACAGGACGCCTACGAGCAGTACTTC.

The chain joins TRBV3-1 to TRBJ2-1; TRBD2 aligns across 7 bases. V was clipped by 2 bases and J by 0 bases; unmatched bases: 1. The CDR3 length is 15 residues. Germline V CDR1 and CDR2: LGHDT, YNNKEL (reference sequence). The chain's CDR3 is CASSQSGNSYNEQFF. The CDR3 DNA is TGTGCCAGCAGCCAAAGCGGGAACTCCTACAATGAGCAGTTCTTC.

This clonotype has only a few counts. V and J are TRBV12-3 or TRBV12-4 and TRBJ2-5, with TRBD2 matching 12 bases. The CDR3 length is 17 residues. Germline trimming cut 5 bases from V and 4 bases from J; bases unmatched to any gene: 11. Here the CDR3 reads CASSATSGGSGGETQYF. The CDR3 DNA reads as TGTGCCAGCAGTGCGACTAGCGGGGGCTCCGGGGGAGAGACCCAGTACTTC.

On this clonotype: The germline gene is not matched at one end of the junction; a read error may be the cause. In nucleotides, the CDR3 is TGCAGTGCTATGAGGGGCCCCGTTCCCCTATTC. It encodes CSAMRGPVPLF. The chain combines TRBV20-1 with TRBJ1-2, with D tentatively TRBD1 (5 bases). Germline V CDR1 and CDR2: DFQATT, SNEGSKA (reference sequence). The CDR3 has 11 residues.

This clonotype has a count of ten or more. The chain employs TRBV11-2 and TRBJ1-2; D remains unclear. This CDR3 spans 14 amino acids. V was shortened by 1 base and J by 8 bases, with 14 bases between the two germline ends. CDR1 and CDR2 (germline): SGHAT, FQNNGV. The CDR3 loop is CASSLGGGGSGYTF. The CDR3 DNA follows: TGTGCCAGCAGCTTAGGAGGTGGTGGAAGCGGCTACACCTTC. Full variable domain (missing parts from reference TRBV11-2 and TRBJ1-2): EAGVAQSPRYKIIEKRQSVAFWCNPISGHATLYWYQQILGQGPKLLIQFQNNGVVDDSQLPKDRFSAERLKGVDSTLKIQPAKLEDSAVYLCASSLGGGGSGYTFGSGTRLTVV.

This clonotype was detected only a few times. The gene calls are TRBV28 and TRBJ1-2; D gene unclear. Looked up from germline, CDR1 is MDHEN and CDR2 is SYDVKM. The CDR3 extends over 16 amino acids. Trimming took 4 bases from V and 5 from J, leaving 20 bases between them. The CDR3 bases are TGTGCCAGCAGTTACTCGAACGGGAACACCCTATATGGCTACACCTTC. Its protein is CASSYSNGNTLYGYTF.

The chain employs TRBV9 and TRBJ2-1, with 16 positions matching TRBD2. V gave up 4 bases and J gave up 7 bases; unmatched junction bases: 11. This CDR3 is built from 18 residues. The germline CDR1 and CDR2 sequences are SGDLS and YYNGEE. The CDR3 DNA sequence: TGTGCCAGCAGCCCCAGGGGACTAGCGGGAGGGCCGAATAATGAGCAGTTCTTC. It encodes CASSPRGLAGGPNNEQFF.

The genes are TRBV12-3 or TRBV12-4 and TRBJ2-5; no definite D call. The CDR3 spans 11 residues. V was shortened by 8 bases and J by 3 bases, with 7 bases between the two germline ends. The chain's CDR3 is CASGYKETQYF. The CDR3 nucleotides are TGTGCCAGCGGGTATAAAGAGACCCAGTACTTC.